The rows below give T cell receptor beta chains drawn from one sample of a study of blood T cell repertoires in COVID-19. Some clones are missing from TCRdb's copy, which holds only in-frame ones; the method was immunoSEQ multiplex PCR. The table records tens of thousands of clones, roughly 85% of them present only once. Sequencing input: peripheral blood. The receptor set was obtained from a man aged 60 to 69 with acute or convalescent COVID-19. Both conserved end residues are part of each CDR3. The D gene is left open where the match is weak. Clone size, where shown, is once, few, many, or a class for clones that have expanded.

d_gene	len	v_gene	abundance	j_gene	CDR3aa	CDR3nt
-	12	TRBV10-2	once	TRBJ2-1	CASSGSPNEQFF	TGCGCCAGCAGCGGGTCCCCCAATGAGCAGTTCTTC
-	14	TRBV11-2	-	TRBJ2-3	CASSLVVSTDTQYF	TGTGCCAGCAGCTTAGTCGTTAGCACAGATACGCAGTATTTT
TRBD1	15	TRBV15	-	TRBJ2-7	CATSRRDRGVYEQYF	TGTGCCACCAGCAGGAGGGACAGAGGTGTCTACGAGCAGTACTTC
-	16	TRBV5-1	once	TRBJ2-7	CASSLGLAGANYEQYF	TGCGCCAGCAGCTTGGGTTTGGCGGGGGCCAATTACGAGCAGTACTTC
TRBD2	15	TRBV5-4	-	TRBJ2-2	CASSLSGASTGELFF	TGTGCCAGCAGCCTTAGCGGGGCGAGCACCGGGGAGCTGTTTTTT
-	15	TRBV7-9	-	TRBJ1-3	CASSASSPSGNTIYF	TGTGCCAGCAGCGCCTCTAGCCCCTCTGGAAACACCATATATTTT
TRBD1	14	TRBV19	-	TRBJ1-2	CASTLSRGNYGYTF	TGTGCCAGTACTCTTTCCAGGGGGAACTATGGCTACACCTTC
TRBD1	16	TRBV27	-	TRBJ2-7	CASSTPGTGIGYEQYF	TGTGCCAGCAGTACCCCCGGGACAGGGATAGGCTACGAGCAGTACTTC
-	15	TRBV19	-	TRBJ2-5	CASSIENRGSETQYF	TGTGCCAGTAGTATAGAAAATAGGGGCTCTGAGACCCAGTACTTC
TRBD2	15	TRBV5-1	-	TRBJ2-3	CASSLLAGDSDTQYF	TGCGCCAGCAGCCTACTAGCGGGGGATTCAGATACGCAGTATTTT
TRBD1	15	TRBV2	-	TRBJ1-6	CASSEVGQFLLPLHF	TGTGCCAGCAGTGAAGTGGGACAGTTTCTTTTGCCCCTCCACTTT
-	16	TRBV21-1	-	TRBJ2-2	CASSKGGVRDTGELFF	TGTGCCAGCAGCAAAGGGGGGGTTCGCGACACCGGGGAGCTGTTTTTT
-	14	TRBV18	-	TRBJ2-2	CASFSGQNTGELFF	TGTGCCAGCTTTTCCGGACAGAACACCGGGGAGCTGTTTTTT
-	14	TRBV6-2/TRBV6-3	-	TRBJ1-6	CASSRPGGNSPLHF	TGTGCCAGCAGTCGCCCAGGAGGTAATTCACCCCTCCACTTT
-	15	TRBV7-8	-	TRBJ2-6	CASSQLAGGANVLTF	TGTGCCAGCAGCCAACTAGCCGGGGGGGCCAACGTCCTGACTTTC
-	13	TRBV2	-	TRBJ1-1	CASSEQVLTEAFF	TGTGCCAGCAGTGAACAGGTCCTCACTGAAGCTTTCTTT
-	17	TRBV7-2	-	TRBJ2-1	CASNLKGESAAYNEQFF	TGTGCCAGCAACCTTAAGGGGGAAAGCGCTGCCTACAATGAGCAGTTCTTC
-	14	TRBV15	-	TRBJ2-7	CATSRDRRGYEQYF	TGTGCCACCAGCAGAGATCGGAGGGGCTACGAGCAGTACTTC
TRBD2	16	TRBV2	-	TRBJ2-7	CASRDISLAGLYEQYF	TGTGCCAGCAGGGACATTTCCCTAGCGGGATTATACGAGCAGTACTTC
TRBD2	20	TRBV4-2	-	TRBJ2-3	CASSKDTNELAGGITDTQYF	TGTGCCAGCAGCAAAGATACAAACGAACTAGCGGGGGGAATCACAGATACGCAGTATTTT
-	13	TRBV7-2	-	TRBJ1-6	CASKTVNNSPLHF	TGTGCCAGCAAGACAGTAAATAATTCACCCCTCCACTTT
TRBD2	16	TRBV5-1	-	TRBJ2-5	CASSLVGAGGVETQYF	TGCGCCAGCAGCTTGGTAGGAGCGGGGGGAGTAGAGACCCAGTACTTC
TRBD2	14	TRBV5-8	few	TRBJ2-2	CASGYIAGTGELFF	TGTGCCAGCGGCTATATAGCGGGAACCGGGGAGCTGTTTTTT
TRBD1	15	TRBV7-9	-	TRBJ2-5	CASSFTGTGVETQYF	TGTGCCAGCAGTTTTACCGGGACAGGGGTGGAGACCCAGTACTTC
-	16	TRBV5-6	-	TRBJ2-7	CASSLVWGHTPGEQYF	TGTGCCAGCAGCTTGGTCTGGGGACATACGCCCGGCGAGCAGTACTTC
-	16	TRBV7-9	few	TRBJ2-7	CASSSASAESSYEQYF	TGTGCCAGCAGCTCCGCTAGCGCAGAGTCCTCCTACGAGCAGTACTTC
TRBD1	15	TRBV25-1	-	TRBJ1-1	CASSEYQGGGSEAFF	TGTGCCAGCAGTGAATACCAGGGGGGAGGTAGTGAAGCTTTCTTT
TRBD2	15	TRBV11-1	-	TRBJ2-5	CASSMGSGGAVTQYF	TGTGCCAGCAGCATGGGTAGCGGGGGGGCGGTGACCCAGTACTTC
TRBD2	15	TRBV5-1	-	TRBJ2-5	CASSLTGRIRETQYF	TGCGCCAGCAGCTTAACCGGGAGGATACGGGAGACCCAGTACTTC
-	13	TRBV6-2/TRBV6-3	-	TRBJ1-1	CASSPIGATEAFF	TGTGCCAGCAGTCCAATTGGTGCGACTGAAGCTTTCTTT
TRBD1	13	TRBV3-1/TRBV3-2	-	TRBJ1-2	CASRGQGTYGYTF	TGTGCCAGCAGGGGACAGGGTACCTATGGCTACACCTTC
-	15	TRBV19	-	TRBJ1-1	CASSNNRGKDTEAFF	TGTGCCAGTAGTAATAATCGGGGGAAGGACACTGAAGCTTTCTTT
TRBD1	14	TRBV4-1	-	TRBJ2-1	CASSQDVSRGEQFF	TGCGCCAGCAGCCAAGATGTCTCCAGGGGGGAGCAGTTCTTC
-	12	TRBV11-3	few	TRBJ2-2	CASSEGFGELFF	TGTGCCAGCTCTGAGGGTTTCGGGGAGCTGTTTTTT
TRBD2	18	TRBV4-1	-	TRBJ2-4	CASSQNHLPAGVENIQYF	TGCGCCAGCAGCCAAAACCACCTCCCAGCGGGAGTGGAAAACATTCAGTACTTC
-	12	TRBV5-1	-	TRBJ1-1	CASSLPDFEAFF	TGCGCCAGCAGCTTGCCGGACTTTGAAGCTTTCTTT